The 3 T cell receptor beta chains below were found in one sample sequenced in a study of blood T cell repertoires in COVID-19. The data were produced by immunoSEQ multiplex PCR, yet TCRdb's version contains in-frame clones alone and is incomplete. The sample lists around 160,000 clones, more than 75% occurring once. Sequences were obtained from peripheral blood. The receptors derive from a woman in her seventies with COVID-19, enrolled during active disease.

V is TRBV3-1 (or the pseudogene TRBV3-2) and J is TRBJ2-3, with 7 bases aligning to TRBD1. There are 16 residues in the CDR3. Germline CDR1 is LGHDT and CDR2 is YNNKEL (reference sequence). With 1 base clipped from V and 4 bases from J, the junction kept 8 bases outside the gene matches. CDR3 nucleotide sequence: TGTGCCAGCAGCCAAGGCAAGGGGGCTCGTGCAGATACGCAGTATTTT. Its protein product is CASSQGKGARADTQYF.

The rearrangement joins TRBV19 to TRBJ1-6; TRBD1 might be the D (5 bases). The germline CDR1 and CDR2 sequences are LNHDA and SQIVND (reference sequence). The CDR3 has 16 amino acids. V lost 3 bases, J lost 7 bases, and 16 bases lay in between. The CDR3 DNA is TGTGCCAGTAGTATCCTCAGACCGGGGGGGAATTCACCCCTCCACTTT. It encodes CASSILRPGGNSPLHF.

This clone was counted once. The CDR3 region is CASSLAQGIGETQYF. CDR3 bases: TGTGCCAGCAGCTTGGCCCAGGGGATAGGAGAGACCCAGTACTTC. This rearrangement joins TRBV5-4 to TRBJ2-5; D is perhaps TRBD1 (6 bases). This CDR3 has 15 residues. Germline-derived CDR1 and CDR2 are SGHNT and YYREEE (reference sequence). The V gene lost 0 bases and the J gene lost 4 bases, with 13 bases spanning the gap.